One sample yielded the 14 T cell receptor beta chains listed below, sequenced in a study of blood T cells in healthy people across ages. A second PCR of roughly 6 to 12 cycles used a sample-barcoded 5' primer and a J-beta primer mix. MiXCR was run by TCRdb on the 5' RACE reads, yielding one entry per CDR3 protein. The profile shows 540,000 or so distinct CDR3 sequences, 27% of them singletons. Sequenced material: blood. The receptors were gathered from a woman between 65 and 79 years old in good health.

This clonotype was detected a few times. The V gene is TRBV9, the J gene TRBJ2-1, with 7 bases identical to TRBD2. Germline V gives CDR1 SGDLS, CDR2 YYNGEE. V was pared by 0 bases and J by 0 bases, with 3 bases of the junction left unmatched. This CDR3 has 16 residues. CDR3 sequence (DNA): TGTGCCAGCAGCGTAGGGGGGGGGTACTCCTACAATGAGCAGTTCTTC. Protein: CASSVGGGYSYNEQFF. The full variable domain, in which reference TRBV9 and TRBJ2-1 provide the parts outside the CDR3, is DSGVTQTPKHLITATGQRVTLRCSPRSGDLSVYWYQQSLDQGLQFLIQYYNGEERAKGNILERFSAQQFPDLHSELNLSSLELGDSALYFCASSVGGGYSYNEQFFGPGTRLTVL.

The CDR3 region is CASSLYGTGRYGYTF. CDR3 nucleotide sequence: TGCGCCAGCAGCTTGTATGGCACAGGGCGCTATGGCTACACCTTC. The gene calls are TRBV5-1 and TRBJ1-2, with TRBD1 as a possible D gene (6 bases). The CDR3 sequence is 15 residues long. Looked up from germline, CDR1 is SGHRS and CDR2 is YFSETQ. Trimming removed 1 base from V and 4 bases from J, with 14 bases in between.

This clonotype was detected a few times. The CDR3 nucleotides read TGCGCCAGCAGCTTCGGGACAGTTTCGACCGGGGAGCTGTTTTTT. Translating it yields CASSFGTVSTGELFF. The V and J genes are TRBV5-1 and TRBJ2-2, with TRBD1 matching 7 bases. This CDR3 is 15 amino acids long. Germline V gene sequence: CDR1 SGHRS, CDR2 YFSETQ. V was pared by 2 bases and J by 5 bases, with 6 bases of the junction left unmatched.

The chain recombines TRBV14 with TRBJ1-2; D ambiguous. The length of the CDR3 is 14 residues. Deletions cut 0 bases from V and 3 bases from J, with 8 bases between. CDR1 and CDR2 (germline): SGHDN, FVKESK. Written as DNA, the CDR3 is TGTGCCAGCAGCCAAGAAAACAGCTACTATGGCTACACCTTC. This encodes CASSQENSYYGYTF.

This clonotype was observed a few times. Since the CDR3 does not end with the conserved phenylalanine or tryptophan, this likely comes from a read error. CDR3 loop: CASSPLATQETQYL. CDR3 in DNA: TGCGCCAGCAGTCCACTAGCGACGCAAGAGACCCAGTACCTC. This rearrangement joins TRBV5-1 to TRBJ2-5, with 7 bases aligning to TRBD2. Per germline, CDR1 SGHRS and CDR2 YFSETQ. The junction had 6 bases not matched to a gene; V was cut back by 5 bases and J by 2 bases. The CDR3 is 14 residues long.

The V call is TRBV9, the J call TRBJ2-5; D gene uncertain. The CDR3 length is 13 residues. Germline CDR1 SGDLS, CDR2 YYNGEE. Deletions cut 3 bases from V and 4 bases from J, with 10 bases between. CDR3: CASSAAPRETQYF. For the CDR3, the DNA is TGTGCCAGCAGCGCCGCGCCAAGAGAGACCCAGTACTTC. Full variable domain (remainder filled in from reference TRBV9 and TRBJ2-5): DSGVTQTPKHLITATGQRVTLRCSPRSGDLSVYWYQQSLDQGLQFLIQYYNGEERAKGNILERFSAQQFPDLHSELNLSSLELGDSALYFCASSAAPRETQYFGPGTRLLVL.

CDR3 sequence reads: CASSPGPFGLAKNIQYF. The DNA of the CDR3 is TGTGCCAGCAGCCCCGGCCCATTCGGATTAGCCAAAAACATTCAGTACTTC. The rearrangement links TRBV7-2 to TRBJ2-4; D is unclear. CDR1 is SGHTA, CDR2 FQGNSA, per germline. The V end lost 5 bases, the J end lost 0 bases, and 17 bases lay between the germline ends. The CDR3 runs 17 residues.

Here the CDR3 DNA reads TGTGCCAGCAGTCCAAGCAAGGGGCAAGAGACCCAGTACTTC. Amino acid sequence: CASSPSKGQETQYF. The chain has TRBV27 and TRBJ2-5; D is possibly TRBD1 (5 bases). This CDR3 spans 14 amino acids. Trimming stripped 5 bases from V and 2 bases from J, with 12 bases between. Germline CDR1 reads MNHEY; CDR2 reads SMNVEV (reference sequence).

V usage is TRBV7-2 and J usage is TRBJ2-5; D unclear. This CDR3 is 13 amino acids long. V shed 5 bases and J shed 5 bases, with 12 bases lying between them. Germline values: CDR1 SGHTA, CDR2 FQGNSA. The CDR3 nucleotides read TGTGCCAGCAGCCCCGGCAGGTCGGAGACCCAGTACTTC. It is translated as CASSPGRSETQYF.

The CDR3 DNA is TGTGCCAGCAGCGCCCAAGAGGGCTCCGATCAGCCCCAGCATTTT. Residues: CASSAQEGSDQPQHF. This chain links TRBV9 with TRBJ1-5; D uncertain. There are 15 residues in the CDR3. Germline lookup yields CDR1 SGDLS and CDR2 YYNGEE. The V and J ends lost 3 bases and 5 bases respectively, with 15 bases between them.

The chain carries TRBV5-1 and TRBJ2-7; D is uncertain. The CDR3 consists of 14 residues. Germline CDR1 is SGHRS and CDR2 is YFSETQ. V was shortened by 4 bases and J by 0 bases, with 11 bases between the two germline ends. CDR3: CASSLDGLSYEQYF. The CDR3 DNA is TGCGCCAGCAGCCTGGACGGCCTCTCCTACGAGCAGTACTTC.

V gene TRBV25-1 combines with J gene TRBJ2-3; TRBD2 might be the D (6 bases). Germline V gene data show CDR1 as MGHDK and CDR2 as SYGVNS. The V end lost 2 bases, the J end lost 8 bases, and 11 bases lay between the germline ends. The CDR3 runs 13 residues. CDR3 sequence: CASSERRGGTQYF. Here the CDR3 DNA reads TGTGCCAGCAGTGAACGGAGGGGCGGTACGCAGTATTTT.

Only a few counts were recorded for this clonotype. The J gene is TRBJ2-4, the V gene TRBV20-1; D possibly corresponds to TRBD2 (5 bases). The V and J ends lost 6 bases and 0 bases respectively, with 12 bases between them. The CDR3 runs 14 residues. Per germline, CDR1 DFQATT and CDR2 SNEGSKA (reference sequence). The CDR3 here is CSARDNIAKNIQYF. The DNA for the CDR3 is TGCAGTGCCCGGGATAACATAGCCAAAAACATTCAGTACTTC.

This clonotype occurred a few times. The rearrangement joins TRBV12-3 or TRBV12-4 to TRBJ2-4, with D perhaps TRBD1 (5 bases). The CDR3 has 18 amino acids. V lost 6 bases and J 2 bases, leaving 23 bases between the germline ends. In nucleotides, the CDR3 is TGTGCCAGCAGCCCGATGGAAGGGGCGCTTAGGTCCAAAAACATTCAGTACTTC. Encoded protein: CASSPMEGALRSKNIQYF.